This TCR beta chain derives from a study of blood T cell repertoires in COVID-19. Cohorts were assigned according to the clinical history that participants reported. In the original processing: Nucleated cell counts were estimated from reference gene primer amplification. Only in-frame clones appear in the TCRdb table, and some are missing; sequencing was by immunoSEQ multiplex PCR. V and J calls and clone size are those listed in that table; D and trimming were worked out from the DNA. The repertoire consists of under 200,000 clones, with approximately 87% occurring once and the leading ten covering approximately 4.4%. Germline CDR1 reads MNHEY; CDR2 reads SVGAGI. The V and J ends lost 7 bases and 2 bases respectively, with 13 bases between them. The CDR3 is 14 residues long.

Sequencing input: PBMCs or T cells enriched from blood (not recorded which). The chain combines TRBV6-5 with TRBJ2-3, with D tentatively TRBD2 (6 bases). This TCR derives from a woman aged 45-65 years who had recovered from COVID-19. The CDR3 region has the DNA TGTGCCAGCACCTCCGGGACTGCCACAGATACGCAGTATTTT. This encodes CASTSGTATDTQYF.